These 24 T cell receptor beta chains were all obtained from the same sample, sequenced in a study of blood T cell repertoires in COVID-19 (TCRdb year 2020). Library construction relied on the immunoSEQ multiplex PCR assay. TCRdb took this table from immuneACCESS and kept in-frame rearrangements with V and J called. Such tables lack part of the clones; where checked against another copy, unresolved V genes explain under half of the gap, and the rest is unexplained. The sample table lists some 150,000 clones, roughly three quarters of them with a count of one. The top ten clones comprise roughly 4.5% of the sample. Sequenced sample: peripheral blood. The receptors shown here come from a man aged 55 to 70 with acute or convalescent COVID-19.

The V and J genes are TRBV9 and TRBJ2-2, with a weak D call TRBD2 (7 bases). This CDR3 spans 14 amino acids. The V gene's germline CDR1 is SGDLS and CDR2 YYNGEE. The V gene lost 5 bases and the J gene lost 6 bases, with 14 bases spanning the gap. CDR3 amino acids: CASRGGGRAGELFF. The CDR3 coding sequence is TGTGCCAGCAGGGGAGGGGGGCGCGCCGGGGAGCTGTTTTTT.

This chain joins TRBV6-6 and TRBJ2-1; 7 bases fit TRBD1. This CDR3 has 16 amino acids. Germline CDR1 and CDR2: MNHNY and SVGAGI (reference sequence). V lost 4 bases, J lost 3 bases, and 9 bases stayed unmatched. The CDR3 DNA reads TGTGCCAGCAGTTCGGAACAGGGGCTCCTCTACAATGAGCAGTTCTTC. Protein: CASSSEQGLLYNEQFF.

J is TRBJ2-7 and V is TRBV27; TRBD2 matches at 7 bases. In germline, CDR1 is MNHEY, CDR2 SMNVEV (reference sequence). Trimming at V came to 2 bases and at J to 3 bases, leaving 16 bases not matched to a gene. CDR3 length equals 18 residues. The CDR3 nucleotides read TGTGCCAGCAGTTTAAATTGGCTGGGGGGGATTGGGGGCTACGAGCAGTACTTC. It translates to CASSLNWLGGIGGYEQYF.

The genes are TRBV7-9 and TRBJ2-7; TRBD2 aligns across 12 bases. Germline V gene lookup returns CDR1 SEHNR and CDR2 FQNEAQ (reference sequence). This CDR3 has 15 residues. The V and J ends lost 5 bases and 2 bases, in that order; junction bases with no gene match: 4. The CDR3 reads CASSDGLAGPYEQYF. In DNA, the CDR3 is TGTGCCAGCAGCGACGGACTAGCGGGGCCCTACGAGCAGTACTTC.

The J gene is TRBJ1-3, the V gene TRBV18; 7 nucleotides agree with TRBD1. CDR1 is KGHSH, CDR2 LQKENI, per germline. Unmatched junction bases numbered 8, after V lost 0 bases and J lost 9 bases. The length of the CDR3 is 15 residues. CDR3 sequence reads: CASSPPTGSSGTIYF. CDR3 nucleotides: TGTGCCAGCTCACCACCGACAGGGAGTTCCGGCACCATATATTTT.

In this sample, this clone turned up once. V usage is TRBV2 and J usage is TRBJ2-7, with D perhaps TRBD1 (5 bases). This CDR3 has 14 residues. Deletions cut 7 bases from V and 2 bases from J, with 15 bases between. Germline V gene sequence: CDR1 SNHLY, CDR2 FYNNEI. The CDR3 sequence is CASKGQVPPYEQYF. The CDR3, as DNA: TGTGCCAGCAAGGGGCAGGTCCCTCCCTACGAGCAGTACTTC.

This clone has more than one count but fewer than ten. The chain links TRBV9 to TRBJ2-1; 12 bases map to TRBD1. The V gene end was trimmed by 4 bases and the J gene end by 7 bases; junction bases not matched to a gene: 9. The CDR3 consists of 16 residues. CDR1 is SGDLS, CDR2 YYNGEE, per germline. CDR3: CASSNTGQGAENEQFF. In DNA, the CDR3 is TGTGCCAGCAGCAATACGGGACAGGGGGCCGAGAATGAGCAGTTCTTC.

J is TRBJ2-2 and V is TRBV6-2 or TRBV6-3; TRBD2 might be the D (5 bases). This CDR3 region has 16 residues. V was shortened by 5 bases and J by 4 bases, with 17 bases between the two germline ends. Germline V gene sequence: CDR1 MNHEY, CDR2 SVGEGT. CDR3 DNA sequence: TGTGCCAGCAGTCGTACAAGCGGAGGCAGCACCGGGGAGCTGTTTTTT. It yields the protein CASSRTSGGSTGELFF.

Of note for this clone: This likely came from a read error, as a far larger clone is one base away. Other DNA sequences from this sample encode an identical CDR3 as well. The chain recombines TRBV7-3 with TRBJ2-1, with 14 bases matching TRBD2. The CDR3 contains 17 residues. The V gene's germline CDR1 is SGHTA and CDR2 FQGTGA. CDR3 in amino acids: CASSLRGGLAGDNEQFF. Here the CDR3 DNA reads TGCGCCAGCAGCTTAAGGGGGGGACTAGCGGGAGACAATGAGCAGTTCTTC.

The chain carries TRBV5-5 and TRBJ2-7; TRBD2 matches at 7 bases. The CDR3 loop spans 14 amino acids. Germline trimming cut 1 base from V and 2 bases from J; bases unmatched to any gene: 3. CDR1 SGHKS and CDR2 YYEKEE come from the germline V gene (reference sequence). Here the CDR3 DNA reads TGTGCCAGCAGCTTGCGGGAGGCGACCTACGAGCAGTACTTC. Amino acid sequence: CASSLREATYEQYF.

Only one count was recorded for this clone. The V gene is TRBV19, the J gene TRBJ1-2; 8 positions match TRBD1. V was pared by 6 bases and J by 7 bases, with 10 bases of the junction left unmatched. The germline V gene encodes CDR1 LNHDA and CDR2 SQIVND (reference sequence). This CDR3 region has 14 residues. The CDR3 DNA is TGTGCCAGTAGATCCTACGACAGGGGCGGTGGCTACACCTTC. Protein sequence: CASRSYDRGGGYTF.

The sample holds one count of this clone. This rearrangement joins TRBV30 to TRBJ2-1, with 9 bases identical to TRBD1. V lost 5 bases and J lost 8; bases outside the gene matches: 13. CDR3 length: 15 residues. The germline V gene has CDR1 GTSNPN and CDR2 SVGIG (reference sequence). The DNA of the CDR3 is TGTGCCTGGGAACGGGACAGGGCCTTATTGTATGAGCAGTTCTTC. Encoded protein: CAWERDRALLYEQFF.

The chain uses TRBV19 and TRBJ2-7; tentative D call: TRBD1 (6 bases). V was trimmed by 7 bases and J by 5 bases, leaving 9 bases between them. Germline loops: CDR1 LNHDA, CDR2 SQIVND (reference sequence). The CDR3 length is 11 residues. The CDR3 DNA sequence: TGTGCCAGTAAACAGGGTAACGAGCAGTACTTC. Translated, it gives CASKQGNEQYF.

This clone was counted only a few times. The rearrangement uses TRBV27 and TRBJ1-5, with D hard to call. The CDR3 runs to 13 residues. Per germline, CDR1 MNHEY and CDR2 SMNVEV (reference sequence). Trimming cost V 2 bases and J 3 bases, with 5 bases left between them. CDR3 residues: CASSLVFNQPQHF. CDR3 nucleotides: TGTGCCAGCAGTTTAGTATTCAATCAGCCCCAGCATTTT.

With regard to this clone: The CDR3 ends on some other residue instead of the conserved phenylalanine or tryptophan, so this is likely a read error. It is unclear where the CDR3 begins or ends on the DNA, so no DNA is shown, and the CDR3 is as TCRdb lists it. The V and J genes are TRBV5-1 and TRBJ1-2. Including both end residues, the CDR3 is 8 amino acids long. Germline CDR1 and CDR2: SGHRS and YFSETQ. The CDR3 spells CAQQEDQA.

This clone showed up just once. The chain couples TRBV6-5 to TRBJ1-5, with TRBD1 as a possible D gene (6 bases). Trimming removed 6 bases at V and 3 bases at J, with 12 bases between. CDR3 size: 14 residues. CDR1 and CDR2 (germline): MNHEY, SVGAGI. The CDR3 is CASSFGQPNQPQHF. In DNA, the CDR3 is TGTGCCAGCAGCTTCGGACAGCCCAATCAGCCCCAGCATTTT.

The rearrangement uses TRBV10-2 and TRBJ1-2; D is possibly TRBD1 (5 bases). V was shortened by 6 bases and J by 2 bases, with 10 bases between the two germline ends. Germline lookup yields CDR1 WSHSY and CDR2 SAAADI. The CDR3 sequence is 13 residues long. CDR3 loop: CASSQGSNYGYTF. The DNA of the CDR3 is TGCGCCAGCAGCCAGGGATCGAACTATGGCTACACCTTC.

The chain couples TRBV6-5 to TRBJ2-7, with 8 nucleotides matching TRBD1. This CDR3 spans 15 amino acids. V lost 5 bases and J lost 4; bases outside the gene matches: 10. The germline V gene encodes CDR1 MNHEY and CDR2 SVGAGI. The CDR3 DNA is TGTGCCAGCAGTCAGGGGGCGGGATCTCAGTACGAGCAGTACTTC. This translates into CASSQGAGSQYEQYF.

The chain joins TRBV4-2 to TRBJ2-7; 8 bases match TRBD2. Per the germline V gene, CDR1 is LGHNA and CDR2 is YNFKEQ. Trimming at V came to 1 base and at J to 5 bases, leaving 10 bases not matched to a gene. CDR3 size: 16 residues. The DNA of the CDR3 is TGTGCCAGCAGCCAAGGAATTTTCAGTAGCGGGGACGAGCAGTACTTC. Amino acid sequence: CASSQGIFSSGDEQYF.

V gene TRBV19 combines with J gene TRBJ2-1; tentative D call: TRBD1 (6 bases). Per germline, CDR1 LNHDA and CDR2 SQIVND (reference sequence). Trimming removed 2 bases at V and 6 bases at J, with 11 bases between. This CDR3 contains 14 residues. DNA for the CDR3: TGTGCCAGTAGTATACGAACAGGGCTCAATGAGCAGTTCTTC. Residues: CASSIRTGLNEQFF. The complete variable domain, with remaining parts taken from reference TRBV19 and TRBJ2-1, reads DGGITQSPKYLFRKEGQNVTLSCEQNLNHDAMYWYRQDPGQGLRLIYYSQIVNDFQKGDIAEGYSVSREKKESFPLTVTSAQKNPTAFYLCASSIRTGLNEQFFGPGTRLTVL.

This sequence joins TRBV6-6 and TRBJ2-5; TRBD2 is a possible D gene (5 bases). CDR3 length: 12 residues. Trimming took off 6 bases at V and 5 bases at J, with 10 bases between the two ends. CDR1 is MNHNY and CDR2 is SVGAGI in the germline V gene (reference sequence). The CDR3 DNA reads as TGTGCCAGCAGCCTAGGGAGTGAGACCCAGTACTTC. This sequence encodes CASSLGSETQYF.

A few counts support this clone. The rearrangement joins TRBV5-1 to TRBJ2-3; D is unresolved. Germline loops: CDR1 SGHRS, CDR2 YFSETQ. The CDR3 extends over 15 amino acids. V gave up 4 bases and J gave up 2 bases, with 14 bases separating them. The CDR3 sequence is CASSESPTITDTQYF. CDR3 coding DNA: TGCGCCAGCAGCGAAAGCCCTACCATCACAGATACGCAGTATTTT.

The chain couples TRBV5-1 to TRBJ1-5; no clear D gene. From germline, CDR1 is SGHRS and CDR2 YFSETQ. The CDR3 sequence is 14 residues long. Trimming left V 7 bases short and J 1 base short, with 12 bases between. CDR3 amino acids: CASLRGVSNQPQHF. CDR3 DNA sequence: TGCGCCAGCCTTCGCGGGGTAAGCAATCAGCCCCAGCATTTT.

This clone was recorded once. CDR3 region: CAIRTNGGGGETQYF. In DNA form, the CDR3 reads TGTGCCATCAGGACCAACGGGGGGGGTGGCGAGACCCAGTACTTC. The chain combines TRBV10-3 with TRBJ2-5; 8 positions agree with TRBD2. Per germline, CDR1 ENHRY and CDR2 SYGVKD. The CDR3 covers 15 residues. The ends lost 6 bases at V and 5 bases at J; junction bases unmatched: 11.